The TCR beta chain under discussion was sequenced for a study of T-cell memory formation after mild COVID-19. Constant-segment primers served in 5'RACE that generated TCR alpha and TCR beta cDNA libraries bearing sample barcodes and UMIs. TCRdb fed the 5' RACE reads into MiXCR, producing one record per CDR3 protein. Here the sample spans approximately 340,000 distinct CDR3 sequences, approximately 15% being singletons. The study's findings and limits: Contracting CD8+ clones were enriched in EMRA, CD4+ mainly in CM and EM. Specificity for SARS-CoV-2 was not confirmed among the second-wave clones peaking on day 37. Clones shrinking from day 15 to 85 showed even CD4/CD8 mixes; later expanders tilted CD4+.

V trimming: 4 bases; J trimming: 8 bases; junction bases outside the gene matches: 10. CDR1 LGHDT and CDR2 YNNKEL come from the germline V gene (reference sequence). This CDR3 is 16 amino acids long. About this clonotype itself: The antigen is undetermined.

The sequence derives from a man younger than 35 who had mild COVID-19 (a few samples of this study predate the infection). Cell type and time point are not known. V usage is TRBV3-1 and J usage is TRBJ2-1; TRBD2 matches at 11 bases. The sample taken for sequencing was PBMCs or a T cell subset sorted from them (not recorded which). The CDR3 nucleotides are TGTGCCAGCAGCCGAGTAATAGCGGGGGGGCTAGATGAGCAGTTCTTC. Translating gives CASSRVIAGGLDEQFF.